Here is one TCR beta chain with its context. Germline V gives CDR1 SGHRS, CDR2 YFSETQ. The CDR3 has 17 residues. Trimming removed 2 bases from V and 7 bases from J, with 22 bases in between. These data originate in a study of OX40 agonist ivuxolimab in advanced cancers. The wider study: Across the patients, intravenous ivuxolimab was delivered every 2 weeks at 0.01 to 10 mg/kg.

TCRdb keeps only in-frame clones here, not all; method: immunoSEQ multiplex PCR. The sample carries over 80,000 clones, approximately 91% recorded once. Source: CD4+ or CD8+ T cells sorted from blood, taken in a trial of the OX40 agonist ivuxolimab. The rearrangement links TRBV5-1 to TRBJ2-1, with D possibly TRBD1 on 5 matching bases. The TCR comes from an adult with an advanced solid tumor such as melanoma, head and neck, liver or kidney cancer. The CDR3 spells CASSLSGIIKNWNEQFF. The DNA for the CDR3 is TGCGCCAGCAGCTTATCAGGGATTATCAAGAATTGGAATGAGCAGTTCTTC.